These 2 T cell receptor beta chains share one sample of origin, sequenced in a study of blood T cell repertoires in COVID-19. TCRdb's table, derived via immunoSEQ multiplex PCR, lists solely in-frame clones and lacks some. The table records 230,000 or so clones, more than 75% of them present only once. The sequenced sample consisted of PBMCs or T cells enriched from blood (not recorded which). These receptor sequences come from a woman aged 45-65 years who had been exposed to COVID-19.

This clone was seen a single time. V is TRBV19 and J is TRBJ2-1; TRBD2 matches 7 bases. V shed 4 bases and J 2 bases; nucleotides not matched to a gene: 8. In germline, CDR1 is LNHDA, CDR2 SQIVND (reference sequence). The CDR3 contains 16 residues. The CDR3 DNA follows: TGTGCCAGTAGTAAACACCCTGGGAGGGCCTACAATGAGCAGTTCTTC. It yields the protein CASSKHPGRAYNEQFF.

The chain is built from TRBV9 and TRBJ2-1; 10 nucleotides line up with TRBD2. Looked up from germline, CDR1 is SGDLS and CDR2 is YYNGEE. The V gene end was trimmed by 4 bases and the J gene end by 4 bases; junction bases not matched to a gene: 5. The CDR3 extends over 15 amino acids. The CDR3 protein is CASSPRSGGYNEQFF. CDR3 sequence (DNA): TGTGCCAGCAGCCCCCGTAGCGGGGGGTACAATGAGCAGTTCTTC.